One T cell receptor beta chain is described in this entry. Its antigen remains unidentified. Noted treatment: about 20 received Ad26.COV2.S at low or high dose, single or two shots; roughly five received placebo; per-sample allocation not given. Repertoires come from day 63 after the first vaccine or placebo injection. In Boston, the donor was an adult between 18-55 years of age. The protocol was immunoSEQ multiplex PCR, while the TCRdb copy is restricted to in-frame clones and leaves out a portion. Among a few hundred thousand clones listed, roughly 87% were seen once. This CDR3 has 16 amino acids. Per the germline V gene, CDR1 is MNHEY and CDR2 is SMNVEV (reference sequence). Trimming took off 3 bases at V and 3 bases at J, with 17 bases between the two ends. The data were taken from a study of Ad26.COV2.S vaccination and SARS-CoV-2 variants. Study summary: Intramuscular Ad26.COV2.S at 5x10^10 or 1x10^11 viral particles.

Study-wide findings and caveats: Those who received the vaccine showed greater spike-specific TCR breadth than those given placebo. Analyses that measured TCR breadth and depth may have underestimated total T cell responses.

The chain joins TRBV27 to TRBJ2-5; a weak D match, TRBD2 (6 bases). The sample consisted of peripheral blood, taken in a trial of Ad26.COV2.S vaccine versus placebo. This receptor was identified in a person aged 18 to 59 who received the Ad26.COV2.S COVID-19 vaccine or a placebo. In DNA, the CDR3 is TGTGCCAGCAGTTTCCTCGCCGGGGGAGATAAAGAGACCCAGTACTTC. Translating it yields CASSFLAGGDKETQYF.